Below, 9 T cell receptor beta chains from the same sample are listed, as sequenced in a study of T cells in Graves' hyperthyroidism and ophthalmopathy. From RNA transcripts, TCR beta CDR3 regions were amplified. First-round RT-PCR targeting the TCR CDR3 was performed with the HTBI primer set. TCRdb reprocessed the multiplex PCR reads with MiXCR, giving one entry per CDR3 protein. This table holds about 200,000 distinct CDR3 sequences, around 16% found once. Sequencing was carried out using blood. All receptors derive from a woman aged 45-60 years with Graves' hyperthyroidism.

Many counts were recorded for this clonotype. The chain joins TRBV3-1 to TRBJ2-1, with D possibly being TRBD2 (6 bases). This CDR3 comprises 14 residues. Between the trimmed V and J ends, which lost 7 bases and 0 bases, there was a span of 10 bases. The V gene's germline CDR1 is LGHDT and CDR2 YNNKEL (reference sequence). CDR3 protein: CASMAGTSYNEQFF. CDR3 nucleotide sequence: TGTGCCAGCATGGCGGGGACCTCCTACAATGAGCAGTTCTTC.

This clonotype was seen repeatedly, ten times or more. This chain uses TRBV20-1 with TRBJ1-1, with D tentatively TRBD1 (6 bases). Trimming took 5 bases from V and 6 from J, leaving 22 bases between them. The CDR3 totals 15 residues. From germline, CDR1 is DFQATT and CDR2 SNEGSKA (reference sequence). For the CDR3, the DNA is TGCAGTGCTCCCCCGGCCAGGGGTCGATGGGCTGAAGCTTTCTTT. Translated, it gives CSAPPARGRWAEAFF.

This clonotype was found many times. V gene TRBV9 combines with J gene TRBJ2-1; 8 bases are a match to TRBD2. Germline V gene lookup returns CDR1 SGDLS and CDR2 YYNGEE. Trimming removed 1 base from V and 6 bases from J; junction bases left unmatched: 9. CDR3 size: 16 residues. CDR3 sequence (DNA): TGTGCCAGCAGCGTACAACTAGCGGCATGGCCCAATGAGCAGTTCTTC. Its protein product is CASSVQLAAWPNEQFF.

This clonotype has at least ten counts. The chain uses TRBV6-5 and TRBJ1-2, with D perhaps TRBD1 (5 bases). The CDR3 has 14 amino acids. CDR1 is MNHEY, CDR2 SVGAGI, per germline. The germline V and J ends were trimmed by 0 bases and 1 base, with 6 bases remaining between them. Written as DNA, the CDR3 is TGTGCCAGCAGTTACTCGACAGATAACTATGGCTACACCTTC. Amino acid sequence: CASSYSTDNYGYTF.

This clonotype has at least ten counts. V usage is TRBV9 and J usage is TRBJ1-1; no definite D call. The V gene lost 0 bases and the J gene lost 0 bases, with 9 bases spanning the gap. This CDR3 has 15 amino acids. Per germline, CDR1 SGDLS and CDR2 YYNGEE. The CDR3 bases are TGTGCCAGCAGCGTAGGTGGGAGCCTGAACACTGAAGCTTTCTTT. Translation gives CASSVGGSLNTEAFF. The full variable domain, rest sourced from reference TRBV9 and TRBJ1-1, is DSGVTQTPKHLITATGQRVTLRCSPRSGDLSVYWYQQSLDQGLQFLIQYYNGEERAKGNILERFSAQQFPDLHSELNLSSLELGDSALYFCASSVGGSLNTEAFFGQGTRLTVV.

This clonotype was seen a handful of times. The V and J genes are TRBV27 and TRBJ2-1; no reliable D call. The CDR3 sequence is 11 residues long. Trimming pared 6 bases from V and 14 bases from J, leaving 14 bases between. The germline CDR1 and CDR2 sequences are MNHEY and SMNVEV (reference sequence). The CDR3 bases are TGTGCCAGCAGGAAGGGATCCGAAGAGTTCTTC. Its translation: CASRKGSEEFF.

A remark on this clonotype: A read error may explain this, as a much larger clone is one base away. The chain combines TRBV6-2 or TRBV6-3 with TRBJ2-1; a weak D match, TRBD1 (5 bases). In germline, CDR1 is MNHEY, CDR2 SVGEGT. The CDR3 spans 13 residues. The CDR3: CTSSSSTDNEQFF. CDR3 coding DNA: TGTACCAGCAGTTCCTCGACAGACAATGAGCAGTTCTTC.

This clonotype appeared many times. The rearrangement joins TRBV6-2 or TRBV6-3 to TRBJ1-1, with D hard to call. Germline-derived CDR1 and CDR2 are MNHEY and SVGEGT. Trimming left V 7 bases short and J 6 bases short, with 9 bases between. The CDR3 sequence is 11 residues long. CDR3 in amino acids: CASTGGAEAFF. CDR3 coding DNA: TGTGCCAGCACCGGTGGGGCTGAAGCTTTCTTT.

V is TRBV5-8 and J is TRBJ2-1; the match to TRBD2 covers 7 bases. With 3 bases clipped from V and 0 bases from J, the junction kept 6 bases outside the gene matches. Germline V gene lookup returns CDR1 SGHTS and CDR2 YDEGEE. The CDR3 totals 16 residues. Here the CDR3 DNA reads TGTGCCAGCAGCTGGGGGGGGGATTACTCCTACAATGAGCAGTTCTTC. Translation gives CASSWGGDYSYNEQFF.